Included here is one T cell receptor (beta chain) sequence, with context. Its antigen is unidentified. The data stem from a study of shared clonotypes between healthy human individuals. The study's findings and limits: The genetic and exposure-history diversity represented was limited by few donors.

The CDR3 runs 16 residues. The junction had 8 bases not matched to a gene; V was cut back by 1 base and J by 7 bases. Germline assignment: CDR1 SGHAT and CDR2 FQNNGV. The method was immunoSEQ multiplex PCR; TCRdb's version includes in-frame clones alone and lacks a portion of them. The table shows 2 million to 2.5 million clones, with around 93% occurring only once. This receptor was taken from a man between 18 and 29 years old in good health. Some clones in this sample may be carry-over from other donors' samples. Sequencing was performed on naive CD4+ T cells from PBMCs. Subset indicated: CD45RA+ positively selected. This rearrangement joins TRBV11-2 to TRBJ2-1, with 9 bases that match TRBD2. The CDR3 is CASSLAGGLARNEQFF. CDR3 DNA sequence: TGTGCCAGCAGCTTAGCCGGGGGACTAGCTCGTAATGAGCAGTTCTTC.